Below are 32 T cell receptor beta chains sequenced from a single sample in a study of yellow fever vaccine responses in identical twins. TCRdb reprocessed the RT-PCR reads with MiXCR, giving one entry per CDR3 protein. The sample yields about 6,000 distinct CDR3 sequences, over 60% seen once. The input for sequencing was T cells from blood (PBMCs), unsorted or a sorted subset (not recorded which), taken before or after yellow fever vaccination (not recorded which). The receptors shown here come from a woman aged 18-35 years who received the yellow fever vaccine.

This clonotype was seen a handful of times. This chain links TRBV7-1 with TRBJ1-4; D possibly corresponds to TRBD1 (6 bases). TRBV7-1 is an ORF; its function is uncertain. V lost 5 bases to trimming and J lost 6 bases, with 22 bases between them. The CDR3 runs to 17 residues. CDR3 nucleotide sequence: TGTGCCAGCAGCCCACCCCCTGAGACAGGAAGGCATGAAAAACTGTTTTTT. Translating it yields CASSPPPETGRHEKLFF.

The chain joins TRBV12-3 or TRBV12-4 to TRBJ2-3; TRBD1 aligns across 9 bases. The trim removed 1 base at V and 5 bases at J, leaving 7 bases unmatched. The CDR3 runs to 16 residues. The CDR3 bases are TGTGCCAGCAGTTTAGTGGGACAGGGAGTAGGAGATACGCAGTATTTT. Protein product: CASSLVGQGVGDTQYF.

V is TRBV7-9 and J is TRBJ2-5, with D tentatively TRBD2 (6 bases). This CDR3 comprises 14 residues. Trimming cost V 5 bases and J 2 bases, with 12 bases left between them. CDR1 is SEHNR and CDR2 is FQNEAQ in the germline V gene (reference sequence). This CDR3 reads CASSIREHQETQYF. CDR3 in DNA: TGTGCCAGCAGCATCCGGGAGCATCAAGAGACCCAGTACTTC.

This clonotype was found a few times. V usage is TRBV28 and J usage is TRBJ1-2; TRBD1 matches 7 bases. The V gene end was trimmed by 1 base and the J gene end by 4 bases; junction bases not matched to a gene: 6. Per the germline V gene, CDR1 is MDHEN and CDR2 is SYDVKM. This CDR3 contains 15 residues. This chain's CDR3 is CASSLSSTGSYGYTF. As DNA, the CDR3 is TGTGCCAGCAGTTTATCCTCGACAGGGAGCTATGGCTACACCTTC.

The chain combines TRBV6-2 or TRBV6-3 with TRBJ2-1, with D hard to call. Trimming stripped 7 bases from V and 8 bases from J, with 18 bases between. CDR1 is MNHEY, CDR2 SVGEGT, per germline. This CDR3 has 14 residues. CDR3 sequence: CASKSLTFGDEQFF. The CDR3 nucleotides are TGTGCCAGCAAATCCCTTACCTTCGGTGATGAGCAGTTCTTC.

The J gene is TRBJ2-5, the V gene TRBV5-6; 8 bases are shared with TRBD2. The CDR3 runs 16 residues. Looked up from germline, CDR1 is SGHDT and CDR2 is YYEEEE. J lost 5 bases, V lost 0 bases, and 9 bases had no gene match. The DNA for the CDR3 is TGTGCCAGCAGCTTGGGTAGCGGGAAGGCCTCGGAGACCCAGTACTTC. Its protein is CASSLGSGKASETQYF.

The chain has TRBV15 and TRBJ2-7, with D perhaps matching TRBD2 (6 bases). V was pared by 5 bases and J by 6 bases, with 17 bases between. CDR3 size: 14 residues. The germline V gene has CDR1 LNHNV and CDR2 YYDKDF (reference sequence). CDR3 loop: CATSGVRGAGEQYF. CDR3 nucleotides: TGTGCCACCAGCGGGGTACGCGGGGCTGGCGAGCAGTACTTC.

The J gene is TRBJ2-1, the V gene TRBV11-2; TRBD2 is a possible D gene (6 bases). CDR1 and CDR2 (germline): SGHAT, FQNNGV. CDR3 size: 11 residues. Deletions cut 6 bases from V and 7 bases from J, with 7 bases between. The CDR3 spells CASRDYNEQFF. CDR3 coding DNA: TGTGCCAGCAGGGACTATAATGAGCAGTTCTTC.

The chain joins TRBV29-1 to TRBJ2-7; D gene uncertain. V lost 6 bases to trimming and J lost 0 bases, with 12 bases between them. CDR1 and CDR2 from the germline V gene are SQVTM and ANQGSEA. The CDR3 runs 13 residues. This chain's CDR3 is CSVRVPSSYEQYF. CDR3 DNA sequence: TGCAGCGTCCGGGTCCCGAGCTCCTACGAGCAGTACTTC.

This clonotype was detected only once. DNA of the CDR3: TGTGCCAGCACCGGGCAGGGGAACTACGAGCAGTACTTC. It codes for CASTGQGNYEQYF. The rearrangement joins TRBV2 to TRBJ2-7; tentative D call: TRBD1 (6 bases). Germline-derived CDR1 and CDR2 are SNHLY and FYNNEI. Deletions cut 7 bases from V and 3 bases from J, with 13 bases between. CDR3 length equals 13 residues.

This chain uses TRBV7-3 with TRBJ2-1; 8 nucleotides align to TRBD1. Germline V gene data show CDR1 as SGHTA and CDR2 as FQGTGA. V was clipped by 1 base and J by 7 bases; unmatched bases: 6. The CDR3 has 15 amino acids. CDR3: CASSLNRDRGNEQFF. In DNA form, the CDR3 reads TGTGCCAGCAGCTTAAACCGAGACAGGGGAAATGAGCAGTTCTTC.

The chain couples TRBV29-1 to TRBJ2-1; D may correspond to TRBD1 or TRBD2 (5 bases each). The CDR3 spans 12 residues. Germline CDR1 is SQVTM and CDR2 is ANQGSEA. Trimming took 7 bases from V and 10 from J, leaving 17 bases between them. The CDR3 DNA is TGCAGCGAGATTCTTGGCGAGGGGGAGCAGTTCTTC. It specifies CSEILGEGEQFF.

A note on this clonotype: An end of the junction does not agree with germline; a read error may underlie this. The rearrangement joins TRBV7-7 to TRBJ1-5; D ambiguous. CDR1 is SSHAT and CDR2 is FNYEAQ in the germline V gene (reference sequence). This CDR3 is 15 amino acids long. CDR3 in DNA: TGTGCTAGCAGCTTATGGGTTTATAGCAATCAGCCCCAGCATTTT. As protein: CASSLWVYSNQPQHF.

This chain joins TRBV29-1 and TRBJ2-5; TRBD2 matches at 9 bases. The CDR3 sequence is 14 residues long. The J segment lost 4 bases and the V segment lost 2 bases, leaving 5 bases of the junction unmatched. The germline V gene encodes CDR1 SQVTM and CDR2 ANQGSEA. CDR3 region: CSVEIAGDLETQYF. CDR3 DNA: TGCAGCGTTGAAATAGCGGGAGACCTAGAGACCCAGTACTTC.

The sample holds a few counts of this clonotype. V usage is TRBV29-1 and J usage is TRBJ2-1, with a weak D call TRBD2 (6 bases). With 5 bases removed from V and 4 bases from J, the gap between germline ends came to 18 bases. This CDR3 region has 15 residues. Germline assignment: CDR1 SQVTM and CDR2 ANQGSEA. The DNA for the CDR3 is TGCAGCGTTTCCGGTCGTAGCGGAGTTTACAATGAGCAGTTCTTC. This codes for CSVSGRSGVYNEQFF.

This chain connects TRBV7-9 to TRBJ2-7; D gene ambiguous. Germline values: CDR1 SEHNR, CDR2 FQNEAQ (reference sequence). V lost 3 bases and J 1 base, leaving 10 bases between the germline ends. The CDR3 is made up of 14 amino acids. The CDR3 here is CASSFFPDSYEQYF. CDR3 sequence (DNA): TGTGCCAGCAGCTTTTTTCCAGATTCCTACGAGCAGTACTTC.

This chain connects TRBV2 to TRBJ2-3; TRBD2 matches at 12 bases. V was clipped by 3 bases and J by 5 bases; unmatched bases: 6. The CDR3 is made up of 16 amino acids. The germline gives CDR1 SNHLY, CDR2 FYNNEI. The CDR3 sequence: CASSDSLAGGKDTQYF. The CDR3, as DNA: TGTGCCAGCAGTGACTCTCTAGCGGGGGGGAAAGATACGCAGTATTTT.

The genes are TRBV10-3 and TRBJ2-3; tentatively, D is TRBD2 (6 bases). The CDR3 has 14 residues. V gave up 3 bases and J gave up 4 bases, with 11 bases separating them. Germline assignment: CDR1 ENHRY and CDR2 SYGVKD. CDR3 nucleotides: TGTGCCATCAGTGACCGGGGGAGTGCAGATACGCAGTATTTT. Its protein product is CAISDRGSADTQYF.

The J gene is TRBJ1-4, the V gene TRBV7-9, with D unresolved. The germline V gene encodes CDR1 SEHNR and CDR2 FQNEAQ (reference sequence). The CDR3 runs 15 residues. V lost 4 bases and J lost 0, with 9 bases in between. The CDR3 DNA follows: TGTGCCAGCAGCTCGTCACATGCAACTAATGAAAAACTGTTTTTT. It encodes CASSSSHATNEKLFF. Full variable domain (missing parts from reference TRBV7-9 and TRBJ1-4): DTGVSQNPRHKITKRGQNVTFRCDPISEHNRLYWYRQTLGQGPEFLTYFQNEAQLEKSRLLSDRFSAERPKGSFSTLEIQRTEQGDSAMYLCASSSSHATNEKLFFGSGTQLSVL.

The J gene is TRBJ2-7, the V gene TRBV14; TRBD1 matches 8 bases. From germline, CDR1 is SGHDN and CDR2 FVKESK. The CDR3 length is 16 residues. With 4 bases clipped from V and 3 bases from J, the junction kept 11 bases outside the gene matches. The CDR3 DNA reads TGTGCCAGCAGCCCAGTTACGGGACAGGATTACTACGAGCAGTACTTC. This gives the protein CASSPVTGQDYYEQYF.

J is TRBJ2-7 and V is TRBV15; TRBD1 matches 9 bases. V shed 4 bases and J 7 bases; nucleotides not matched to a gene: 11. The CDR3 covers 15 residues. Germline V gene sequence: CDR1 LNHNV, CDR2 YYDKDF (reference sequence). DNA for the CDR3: TGTGCCACCAGCACTGGACAGGGGAAGCTCGTGGAGCAGTACTTC. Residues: CATSTGQGKLVEQYF.

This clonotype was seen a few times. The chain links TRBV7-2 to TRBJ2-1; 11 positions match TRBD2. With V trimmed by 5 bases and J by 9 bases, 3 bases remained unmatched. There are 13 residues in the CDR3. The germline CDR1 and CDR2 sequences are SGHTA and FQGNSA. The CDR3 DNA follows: TGTGCCAGCAGCCAAGGGACTAGCGGTGAGCAGTTCTTC. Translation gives CASSQGTSGEQFF.

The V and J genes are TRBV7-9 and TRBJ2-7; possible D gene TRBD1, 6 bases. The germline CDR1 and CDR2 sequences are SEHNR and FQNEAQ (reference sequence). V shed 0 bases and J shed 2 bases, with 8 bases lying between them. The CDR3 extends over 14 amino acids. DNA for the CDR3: TGTGCCAGCAGCTTAGCAGACAGGCCCTACGAGCAGTACTTC. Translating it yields CASSLADRPYEQYF.

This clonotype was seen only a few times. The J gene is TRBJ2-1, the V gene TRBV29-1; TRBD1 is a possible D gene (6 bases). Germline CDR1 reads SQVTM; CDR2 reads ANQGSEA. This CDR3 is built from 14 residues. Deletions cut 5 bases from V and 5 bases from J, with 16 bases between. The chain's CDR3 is CSVIRGTVDNEQFF. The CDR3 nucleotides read TGCAGCGTTATAAGGGGGACCGTAGACAATGAGCAGTTCTTC.

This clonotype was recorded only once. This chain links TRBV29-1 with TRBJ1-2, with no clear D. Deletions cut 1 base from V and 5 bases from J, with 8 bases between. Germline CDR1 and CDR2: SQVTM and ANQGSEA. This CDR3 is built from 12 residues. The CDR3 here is CSVEAGVYGYTF. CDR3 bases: TGCAGCGTTGAAGCAGGAGTTTATGGCTACACCTTC.

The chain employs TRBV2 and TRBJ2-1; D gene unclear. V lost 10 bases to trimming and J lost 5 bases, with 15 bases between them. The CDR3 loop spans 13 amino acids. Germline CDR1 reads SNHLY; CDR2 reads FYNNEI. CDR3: CAIMGSTDNEQFF. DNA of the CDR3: TGTGCCATCATGGGGTCGACCGACAATGAGCAGTTCTTC.

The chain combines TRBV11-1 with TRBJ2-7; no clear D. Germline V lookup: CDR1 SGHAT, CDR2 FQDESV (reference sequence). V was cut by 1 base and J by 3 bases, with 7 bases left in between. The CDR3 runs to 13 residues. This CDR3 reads CASSLGIGYEQYF. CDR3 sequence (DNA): TGTGCCAGCAGCTTAGGTATTGGCTACGAGCAGTACTTC.

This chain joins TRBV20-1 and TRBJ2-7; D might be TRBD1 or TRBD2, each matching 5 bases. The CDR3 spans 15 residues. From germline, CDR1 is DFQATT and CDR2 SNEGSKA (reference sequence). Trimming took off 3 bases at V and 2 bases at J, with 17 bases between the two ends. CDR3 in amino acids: CSARSITGTTYEQYF. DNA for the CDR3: TGCAGTGCTAGGTCGATCACCGGGACCACCTACGAGCAGTACTTC.

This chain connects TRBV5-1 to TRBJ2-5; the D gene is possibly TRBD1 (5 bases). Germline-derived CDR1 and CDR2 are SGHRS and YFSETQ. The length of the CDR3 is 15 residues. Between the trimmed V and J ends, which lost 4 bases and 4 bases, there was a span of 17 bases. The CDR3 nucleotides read TGCGCCAGCAGCAACCACAGGAACCCCCCAGAGACCCAGTACTTC. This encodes CASSNHRNPPETQYF.

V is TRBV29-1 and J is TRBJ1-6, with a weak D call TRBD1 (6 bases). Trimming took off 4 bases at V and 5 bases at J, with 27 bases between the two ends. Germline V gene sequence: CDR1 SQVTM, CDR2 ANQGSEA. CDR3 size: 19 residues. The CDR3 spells CSVGLRIRGGPVDNSPLHF. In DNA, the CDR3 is TGCAGCGTTGGTTTAAGGATTCGGGGGGGGCCGGTGGATAATTCACCCCTCCACTTT.

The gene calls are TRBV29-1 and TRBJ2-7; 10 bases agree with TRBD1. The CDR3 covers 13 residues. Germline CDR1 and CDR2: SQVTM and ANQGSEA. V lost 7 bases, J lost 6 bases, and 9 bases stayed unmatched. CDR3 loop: CSGELRTGGEQYF. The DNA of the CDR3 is TGCAGCGGTGAGTTAAGGACAGGGGGCGAGCAGTACTTC.

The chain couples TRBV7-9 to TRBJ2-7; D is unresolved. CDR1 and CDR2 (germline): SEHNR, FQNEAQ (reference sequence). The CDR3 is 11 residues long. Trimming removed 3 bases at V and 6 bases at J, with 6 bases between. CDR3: CASSFEGEQYF. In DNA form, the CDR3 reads TGTGCCAGCAGCTTTGAAGGCGAGCAGTACTTC.